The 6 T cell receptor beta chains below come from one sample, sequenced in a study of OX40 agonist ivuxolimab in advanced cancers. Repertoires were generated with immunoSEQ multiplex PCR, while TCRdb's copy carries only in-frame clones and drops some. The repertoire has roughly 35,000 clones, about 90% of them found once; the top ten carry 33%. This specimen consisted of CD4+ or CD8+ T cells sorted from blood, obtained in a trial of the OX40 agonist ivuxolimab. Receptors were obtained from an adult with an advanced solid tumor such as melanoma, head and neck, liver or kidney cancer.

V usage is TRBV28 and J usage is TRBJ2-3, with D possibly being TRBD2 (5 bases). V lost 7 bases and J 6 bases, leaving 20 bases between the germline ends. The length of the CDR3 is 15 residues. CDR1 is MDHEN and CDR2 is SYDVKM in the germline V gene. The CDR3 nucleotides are TGTGCCAGCAATCTCTTAGCCCGGGGTGACGATACGCAGTATTTT. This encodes CASNLLARGDDTQYF.

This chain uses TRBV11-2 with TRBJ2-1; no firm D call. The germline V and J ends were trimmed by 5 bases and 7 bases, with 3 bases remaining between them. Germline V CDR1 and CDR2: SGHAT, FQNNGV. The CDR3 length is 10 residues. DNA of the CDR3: TGTGCCAGCAGCCTAAATGAGCAGTTCTTC. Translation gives CASSLNEQFF.

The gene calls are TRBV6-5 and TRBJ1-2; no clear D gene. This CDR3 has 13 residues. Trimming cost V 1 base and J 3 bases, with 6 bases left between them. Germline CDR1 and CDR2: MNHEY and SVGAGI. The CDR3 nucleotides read TGTGCCAGCAGTTACTTACAGTACTATGGCTACACCTTC. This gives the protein CASSYLQYYGYTF.

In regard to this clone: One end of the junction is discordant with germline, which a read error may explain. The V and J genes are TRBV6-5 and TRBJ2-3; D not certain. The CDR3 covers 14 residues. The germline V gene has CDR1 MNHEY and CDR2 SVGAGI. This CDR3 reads CASSGVGRTATQYF. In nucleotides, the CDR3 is TGTGCCAGCAGTGGGGTAGGCCGCACAGCTACGCAGTATTTT.

This chain's CDR3 is CASSLESLWGSPNEQYF. In nucleotides, the CDR3 is TGTGCCAGCAGCTTAGAAAGCTTATGGGGGAGCCCCAACGAGCAGTACTTC. The chain recombines TRBV7-9 with TRBJ2-7; D assignment may be TRBD1 or TRBD2 (5 bases each). CDR1 is SEHNR, CDR2 FQNEAQ, per germline (reference sequence). The CDR3 contains 17 residues. The V and J ends lost 1 base and 5 bases respectively, with 21 bases between them.

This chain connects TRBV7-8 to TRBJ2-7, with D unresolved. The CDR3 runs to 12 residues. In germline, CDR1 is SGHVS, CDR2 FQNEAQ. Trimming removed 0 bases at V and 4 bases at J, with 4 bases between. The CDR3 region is CASSLALYEQYF. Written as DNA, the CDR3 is TGTGCCAGCAGCTTAGCGCTATACGAGCAGTACTTC.